The source of this T cell receptor beta chain is a study of OX40 agonist ivuxolimab in advanced cancers. Looking at the study overall: While on treatment, patients had intravenous ivuxolimab at 0.01 to 10 mg/kg every 2 weeks. Regarding the study as a whole: CD8+ T cells averaged more expanded clones than CD4+. By week 6 at 0.1 to 3.0 mg/kg, blood CD4+ and CD8+ T cells had expanded clonally.

Baseline was the first blood sampling point, followed by cycle 4 day 1 and cycle 7 day 1. Only in-frame clones appear in the TCRdb table, and some are missing; sequencing was by immunoSEQ multiplex PCR. The profile shows roughly 80,000 clones, 65% to 90% of them singletons. This clone was observed a single time. What it binds is not known. The material sequenced was CD4+ or CD8+ T cells sorted from blood, taken in a trial of the OX40 agonist ivuxolimab. The receptor's source is an adult with an advanced solid tumor such as melanoma, head and neck, liver or kidney cancer.

The CDR3 DNA is TGTGCCAGCAGTTCCCAGGGGTCCTACAATGAGCAGTTCTTC. Residues: CASSSQGSYNEQFF. This chain joins TRBV27 and TRBJ2-1, with a possible D match to TRBD1 (6 bases). The CDR3 has 14 amino acids. CDR1 is MNHEY and CDR2 is SMNVEV in the germline V gene (reference sequence). The V and J ends lost 4 bases and 1 base respectively, with 8 bases between them.